This TCR beta chain was found in a study of T-cell memory formation after mild COVID-19. 5'RACE with constant-segment primers yielded barcoded, UMI-tagged TCR alpha and TCR beta cDNA libraries. A single record per CDR3 protein comes from TCRdb applying MiXCR to the 5' RACE reads. The repertoire has under 250,000 distinct CDR3 sequences, over 7.5% of them found once; the top ten carry 3.5%. Turning to this clonotype: Its target is unknown.

The CDR3 contains 17 residues. Per the germline V gene, CDR1 is SSHAT and CDR2 is FNYEAQ (reference sequence). Trimming took 0 bases from V and 1 from J; bases not matched to a gene: 6. The study, taken as a whole, reports: Among clones peaking at day 37 in the second wave, SARS-CoV-2 specificity remained unconfirmed.

Sample: PBMCs or a T cell subset sorted from them (not recorded which). The V and J genes are TRBV7-7 and TRBJ1-5; 7 positions match TRBD1. The TCR sequence derives from a man aged 18 to 30 who had mild COVID-19 (a few samples of this study predate the infection). Cell type and time point are not known. The CDR3 DNA sequence: TGTGCCAGCAGCTTAGCGCGGGAGGGGGCGAGCAATCAGCCCCAGCATTTT. Protein product: CASSLAREGASNQPQHF.